The 27 T cell receptor beta chains below come from one sample, sequenced in a study of identical twins. TCRdb redid the calling of the 5' RACE reads with MiXCR, one entry per CDR3 protein. The data hold around 490,000 distinct CDR3 sequences, with nearly 15% observed a single time. This sample also appeared in a second study, on yellow fever vaccine responses in identical twins.

Specimen: CD4+ T cells sorted from blood. These receptors originate from a woman aged 18-29 years in good health.

The chain joins TRBV5-1 to TRBJ2-7; 7 positions agree with TRBD1. J lost 1 base, V lost 0 bases, and 7 bases had no gene match. Germline V gene data show CDR1 as SGHRS and CDR2 as YFSETQ. The CDR3 runs 16 residues. CDR3: CASSLVTGRLSYEQYF. The DNA for the CDR3 is TGCGCCAGCAGCTTGGTGACAGGGCGTCTTTCCTACGAGCAGTACTTC.

The V call is TRBV7-6, the J call TRBJ2-3, with D perhaps TRBD2 (5 bases). V was clipped by 5 bases and J by 2 bases, with 14 bases between them. The CDR3 is 15 residues long. The germline gives CDR1 SGHVS, CDR2 FNYEAQ. CDR3 region: CASSQTAGLTDTQYF. In DNA form, the CDR3 reads TGTGCCAGCAGCCAGACGGCGGGTCTCACAGATACGCAGTATTTT.

The chain recombines TRBV2 with TRBJ2-1; 10 nucleotides align to TRBD2. The CDR3 covers 17 residues. Germline CDR1 is SNHLY and CDR2 is FYNNEI. V dropped 4 bases and J dropped 0; count of bases not matched to a gene: 6. CDR3 loop: CASSGFSGGSSYNEQFF. The CDR3 DNA is TGTGCCAGCAGTGGTTTTAGCGGGGGGAGCTCCTACAATGAGCAGTTCTTC. The full variable domain, in which reference TRBV2 and TRBJ2-1 provide the parts outside the CDR3, is EPEVTQTPSHQVTQMGQEVILRCVPISNHLYFYWYRQILGQKVEFLVSFYNNEISEKSEIFDDQFSVERPDGSNFTLKIRSTKLEDSAMYFCASSGFSGGSSYNEQFFGPGTRLTVL.

This clonotype was detected only a few times. The rearrangement links TRBV7-2 to TRBJ2-5; 7 bases agree with TRBD1. Germline CDR1 SGHTA, CDR2 FQGNSA. Trimming took 5 bases from V and 2 from J; bases not matched to a gene: 5. This CDR3 is built from 14 residues. This CDR3 reads CASSMGQRQETQYF. As DNA, the CDR3 is TGTGCCAGCAGCATGGGACAGAGACAAGAGACCCAGTACTTC.

This CDR3 reads CASSPSWGDGTEAFF. CDR3 sequence (DNA): TGTGCCAGCAGCCCCTCCTGGGGGGATGGTACTGAAGCTTTCTTT. The J gene is TRBJ1-1, the V gene TRBV7-9; possibly TRBD1 for D (5 bases). Deletions cut 5 bases from V and 5 bases from J, with 18 bases between. The CDR3 spans 15 residues. From germline, CDR1 is SEHNR and CDR2 FQNEAQ (reference sequence).

In this sample, this clonotype turned up many times. The J gene is TRBJ2-5, the V gene TRBV12-3 or TRBV12-4; TRBD2 agrees at 12 bases. The V and J ends lost 2 bases and 6 bases, in that order; junction bases with no gene match: 7. The CDR3 has 16 residues. The CDR3 reads CASSLFATSGGQTQYF. In DNA, the CDR3 is TGTGCCAGCAGTTTATTTGCGACTAGCGGGGGCCAGACCCAGTACTTC.

This clonotype turned up a few times. CDR3 in amino acids: CASRSSGGAFNEQFF. CDR3 nucleotides: TGTGCCAGCAGAAGCAGCGGGGGGGCGTTCAATGAGCAGTTCTTC. The chain is built from TRBV14 and TRBJ2-1; TRBD2 agrees at 10 bases. The CDR3 is 15 amino acids. J was trimmed by 6 bases and V by 6 bases; bases with no gene match: 8. Germline values: CDR1 SGHDN, CDR2 FVKESK. The full variable domain, in which reference TRBV14 and TRBJ2-1 provide the parts outside the CDR3, is EAGVTQFPSHSVIEKGQTVTLRCDPISGHDNLYWYRRVMGKEIKFLLHFVKESKQDESGMPNNRFLAERTGGTYSTLKVQPAELEDSGVYFCASRSSGGAFNEQFFGPGTRLTVL.

V and J are TRBV6-2 or TRBV6-3 and TRBJ2-3, with 8 bases lining up with TRBD2. The V and J ends lost 0 bases and 0 bases, in that order; junction bases with no gene match: 14. The CDR3 runs to 20 residues. Germline V CDR1 and CDR2: MNHEY, SVGEGT. The CDR3 DNA is TGTGCCAGCAGTTACTCGATGTCCCGGGAGGGCCGTTCCAGCACAGATACGCAGTATTTT. Amino acid sequence: CASSYSMSREGRSSTDTQYF.

This clonotype was seen more than once but under ten times. CDR3 coding DNA: TGTGCCAGCAGTTTTGGAGGGGGCGGTTCGGCTGGAAACACCATATATTTT. Its translation is CASSFGGGGSAGNTIYF. The chain combines TRBV12-3 or TRBV12-4 with TRBJ1-3; TRBD1 agrees at 7 bases. V dropped 3 bases and J dropped 2; count of bases not matched to a gene: 10. The CDR3 loop spans 17 amino acids.

The rearrangement uses TRBV29-1 and TRBJ2-3, with D possibly TRBD2 on 6 matching bases. Trimming stripped 4 bases from V and 1 base from J, with 9 bases between. The CDR3 runs to 13 residues. Looked up from germline, CDR1 is SQVTM and CDR2 is ANQGSEA. The CDR3 sequence is CSVVGSRTDTQYF. The CDR3 DNA reads TGCAGCGTTGTCGGGAGTCGCACAGATACGCAGTATTTT.

In this sample, this clonotype turned up a few times. This chain links TRBV28 with TRBJ2-7; 8 nucleotides align to TRBD1. Germline V gene data show CDR1 as MDHEN and CDR2 as SYDVKM. The CDR3 is 15 residues long. V shed 2 bases, J shed 3 bases, and the junction held 6 bases outside the gene matches. DNA for the CDR3: TGTGCCAGCAGTTTAAGGGGGACAGGAAACTACGAGCAGTACTTC. It yields the protein CASSLRGTGNYEQYF.

This clonotype was detected ten times or more. The V and J genes are TRBV12-3 or TRBV12-4 and TRBJ1-2, with a tentative D call TRBD1 (5 bases). V was cut by 6 bases and J by 2 bases, with 10 bases left in between. The CDR3 consists of 13 residues. In DNA form, the CDR3 reads TGTGCCAGCAGCCAACAGGAAAACTATGGCTACACCTTC. Protein: CASSQQENYGYTF.

A few counts support this clonotype. This chain connects TRBV4-2 to TRBJ1-4; 9 nucleotides agree with TRBD1. The germline V gene encodes CDR1 LGHNA and CDR2 YNFKEQ. This CDR3 spans 17 amino acids. V gave up 2 bases and J gave up 6 bases; unmatched junction bases: 10. The CDR3 nucleotides read TGTGCCAGCAGCCAATTAGGGGGACAGGGATTGTATGAAAAACTGTTTTTT. Protein product: CASSQLGGQGLYEKLFF.

This clonotype was recorded many times. The genes are TRBV12-3 or TRBV12-4 and TRBJ1-2; 10 bases map to TRBD1. The CDR3 has 14 residues. V dropped 4 bases and J dropped 5; count of bases not matched to a gene: 4. The CDR3 protein is CASSSGTGAYGYTF. Here the CDR3 DNA reads TGTGCCAGCAGTTCCGGGACAGGGGCGTATGGCTACACCTTC.

This clonotype came up a few times. The chain couples TRBV6-1 to TRBJ2-2; perhaps D is TRBD1 or TRBD2 (7 bases each). Germline lookup yields CDR1 MNHNS and CDR2 SASEGT. V was shortened by 10 bases and J by 1 base, with 16 bases between the two germline ends. This CDR3 is 15 amino acids long. CDR3 loop: CATRGSGENTGELFF. Here the CDR3 DNA reads TGTGCCACCAGGGGGAGCGGGGAGAACACCGGGGAGCTGTTTTTT.

The chain couples TRBV7-2 to TRBJ2-1; D is unclear. V dropped 2 bases and J dropped 11 bases, with 7 bases sitting between them. CDR1 and CDR2 from the germline V gene are SGHTA and FQGNSA. CDR3 size: 11 residues. CDR3 nucleotide sequence: TGTGCCAGCAGCTTACCGGGTCAGCAGTTCTTC. It translates to CASSLPGQQFF.

This clonotype was counted a few times. The chain recombines TRBV12-3 or TRBV12-4 with TRBJ2-6; 8 bases line up with TRBD1. J gave up 8 bases and V 6 bases, and 6 bases lay outside the gene matches. The CDR3 runs to 14 residues. CDR3 sequence: CASSPGQASNVLTF. The CDR3 DNA reads TGTGCCAGCAGCCCGGGACAGGCATCCAACGTCCTGACTTTC.

V and J are TRBV12-3 or TRBV12-4 and TRBJ2-2, with 7 bases matching TRBD1. The CDR3 sequence is 14 residues long. With V trimmed by 6 bases and J by 4 bases, 5 bases remained unmatched. The DNA of the CDR3 is TGTGCCAGCAGCCCGGACAGGATCACCGGGGAGCTGTTTTTT. The encoded protein is CASSPDRITGELFF.

The chain has TRBV2 and TRBJ2-2; D not certain. The germline CDR1 and CDR2 sequences are SNHLY and FYNNEI. Trimming stripped 7 bases from V and 6 bases from J, with 12 bases between. The CDR3 runs 13 residues. CDR3 coding DNA: TGTGCCAGCATAAGCCTAGAAGCCGGGGAGCTGTTTTTT. Amino acid sequence: CASISLEAGELFF.

J is TRBJ2-3 and V is TRBV20-1; D not certain. Germline assignment: CDR1 DFQATT and CDR2 SNEGSKA (reference sequence). The V gene lost 2 bases and the J gene lost 0 bases, with 9 bases spanning the gap. This CDR3 contains 14 residues. Here the CDR3 reads CSARRNPSTDTQYF. CDR3 in DNA: TGCAGTGCTAGAAGGAATCCTAGCACAGATACGCAGTATTTT.

In this sample, this clonotype turned up a few times. The gene calls are TRBV5-1 and TRBJ2-5, with TRBD1 matching over 9 bases. In germline, CDR1 is SGHRS, CDR2 YFSETQ. With 3 bases clipped from V and 5 bases from J, the junction kept 8 bases outside the gene matches. The CDR3 is made up of 15 amino acids. CDR3 bases: TGCGCCAGCAGCTACATTTACAGGGGGCATGAGACCCAGTACTTC. Translated, it gives CASSYIYRGHETQYF.

The J gene is TRBJ2-2, the V gene TRBV29-1, with 7 positions matching TRBD1. CDR1 is SQVTM, CDR2 ANQGSEA, per germline. The ends lost 7 bases at V and 1 base at J; junction bases unmatched: 9. This CDR3 comprises 15 residues. For the CDR3, the DNA is TGCAGCGCCCGCCGACAGGGACAGAACACCGGGGAGCTGTTTTTT. This encodes CSARRQGQNTGELFF.

CDR3 in amino acids: CASSPETVYEQYV. In DNA form, the CDR3 reads TGTGCCAGCTCACCAGAGACCGTCTACGAGCAGTACGTC. This chain connects TRBV18 to TRBJ2-7, with no clear D. Germline V gene lookup returns CDR1 KGHSH and CDR2 LQKENI. V shed 2 bases and J shed 3 bases, with 8 bases lying between them. This CDR3 spans 13 amino acids.

This sequence joins TRBV20-1 and TRBJ2-7; D is possibly TRBD2 (6 bases). The CDR3 has 15 residues. V lost 0 bases and J lost 1, with 13 bases in between. Germline V gives CDR1 DFQATT, CDR2 SNEGSKA (reference sequence). CDR3 DNA sequence: TGCAGTGCTAGAGATCGCAGTAGCGGTTCCTACGAGCAGTACTTC. Residues: CSARDRSSGSYEQYF.

This clonotype came up a few times. V gene TRBV5-6 combines with J gene TRBJ2-3; the match to TRBD2 covers 7 bases. Trimming removed 6 bases from V and 6 bases from J; junction bases left unmatched: 16. The germline V gene has CDR1 SGHDT and CDR2 YYEEEE. This CDR3 spans 16 amino acids. The CDR3 DNA reads TGTGCCAGCACCCCTCCACTAGGGGCGGGAGTGGATACGCAGTATTTT. Protein sequence: CASTPPLGAGVDTQYF. The complete variable domain, with remaining parts taken from reference TRBV5-6 and TRBJ2-3, reads DAGVTQSPTHLIKTRGQQVTLRCSPKSGHDTVSWYQQALGQGPQFIFQYYEEEERQRGNFPDRFSGHQFPNYSSELNVNALLLGDSALYLCASTPPLGAGVDTQYFGPGTRLTVL.

This clonotype was seen at least ten times. The rearrangement uses TRBV20-1 and TRBJ1-1, with D perhaps TRBD1 (6 bases). Trimming removed 0 bases from V and 4 bases from J, with 15 bases in between. Looked up from germline, CDR1 is DFQATT and CDR2 is SNEGSKA (reference sequence). The CDR3 totals 15 residues. Here the CDR3 DNA reads TGCAGTGCTAGAGATATCGGGGGCAGGGGCACTGAAGCTTTCTTT. It encodes CSARDIGGRGTEAFF.

This clonotype was detected a few times. The chain has TRBV28 and TRBJ2-7; 7 nucleotides align to TRBD2. Germline V CDR1 and CDR2: MDHEN, SYDVKM. The CDR3 extends over 15 amino acids. The V gene end was trimmed by 7 bases and the J gene end by 4 bases; junction bases not matched to a gene: 13. This chain's CDR3 is CASTPGTTPWYEQYF. CDR3 coding DNA: TGTGCCAGCACCCCCGGGACTACCCCTTGGTACGAGCAGTACTTC.